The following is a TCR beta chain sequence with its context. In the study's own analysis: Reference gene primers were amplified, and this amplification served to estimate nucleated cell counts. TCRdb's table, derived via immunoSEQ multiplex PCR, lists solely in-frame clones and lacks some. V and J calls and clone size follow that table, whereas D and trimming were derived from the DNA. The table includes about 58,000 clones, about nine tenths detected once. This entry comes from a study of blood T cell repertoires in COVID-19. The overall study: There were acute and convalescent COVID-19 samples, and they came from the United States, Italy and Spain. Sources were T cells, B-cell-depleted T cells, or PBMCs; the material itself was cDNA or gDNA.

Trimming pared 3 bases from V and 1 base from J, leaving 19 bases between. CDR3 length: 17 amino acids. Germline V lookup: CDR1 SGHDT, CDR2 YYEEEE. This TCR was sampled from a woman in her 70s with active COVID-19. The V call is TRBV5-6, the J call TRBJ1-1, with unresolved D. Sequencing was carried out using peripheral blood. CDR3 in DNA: TGTGCCAGCAGCTCCAGACAAGCCAGACGTCCGAACACTGAAGCTTTCTTT. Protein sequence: CASSSRQARRPNTEAFF.